This T cell receptor beta chain was obtained from a study of OX40 agonist ivuxolimab in advanced cancers. Study-level results: The study found among the lowest clonal expansion in partial responders at 0.1-3.0 mg/kg.

Looked up from germline, CDR1 is MGHRA and CDR2 is YSYEKL. V was clipped by 0 bases and J by 9 bases; unmatched bases: 4. This CDR3 is built from 15 residues. TCRdb keeps only in-frame clones here, not all; method: immunoSEQ multiplex PCR. The sample includes some 74,000 clones, 70% to 85% seen only once; the top ten take over 3%. On this clone itself: Its antigen is unidentified.

The TCR sequence derives from an adult with an advanced solid tumor such as melanoma, head and neck, liver or kidney cancer. The rearrangement links TRBV4-1 to TRBJ2-7; TRBD2 aligns across 14 bases. Here the sequenced sample was CD4+ or CD8+ T cells sorted from blood, taken in a trial of the OX40 agonist ivuxolimab. CDR3 protein: CASSQDGTSGSRQYF. In DNA form, the CDR3 reads TGCGCCAGCAGCCAAGATGGGACTAGCGGGAGCCGGCAGTACTTC.